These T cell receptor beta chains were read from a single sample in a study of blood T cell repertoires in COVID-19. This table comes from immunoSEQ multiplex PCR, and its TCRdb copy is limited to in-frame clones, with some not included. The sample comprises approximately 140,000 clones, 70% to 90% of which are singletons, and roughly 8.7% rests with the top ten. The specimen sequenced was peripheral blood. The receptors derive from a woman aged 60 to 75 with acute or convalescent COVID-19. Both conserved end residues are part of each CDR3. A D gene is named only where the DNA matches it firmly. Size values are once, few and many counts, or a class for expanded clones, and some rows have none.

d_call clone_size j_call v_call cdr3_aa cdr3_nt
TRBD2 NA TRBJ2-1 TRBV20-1 CSGTSGLEQFF TGCAGCGGGACTAGCGGGCTTGAGCAGTTCTTC
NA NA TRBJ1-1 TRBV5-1 CASSLTTGIRNTEAFF TGCGCCAGCAGCTTGACAACAGGGATTCGGAACACTGAAGCTTTCTTT
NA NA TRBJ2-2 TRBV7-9 CASRPTTNTGELFF TGTGCCAGCAGACCTACCACGAACACCGGGGAGCTGTTTTTT
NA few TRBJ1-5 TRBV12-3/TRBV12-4 CASSRKLAAQHF TGTGCCAGCAGCCGAAAACTTGCTGCCCAGCATTTT
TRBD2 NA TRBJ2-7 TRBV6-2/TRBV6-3 CASSYSIVAGGSYEQYF TGTGCCAGCAGTTACTCGATAGTAGCGGGGGGTTCCTACGAGCAGTACTTC
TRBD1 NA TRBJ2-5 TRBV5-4 CASSWTGSQETQYF TGTGCCAGCAGCTGGACAGGAAGCCAAGAGACCCAGTACTTC
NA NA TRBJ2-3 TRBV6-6 CASSPVRRLVTDTQYF TGTGCCAGCAGCCCCGTCAGGCGACTAGTCACAGATACGCAGTATTTT
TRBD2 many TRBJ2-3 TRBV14 CASSQVPVISGGATDTQYF TGTGCCAGCAGCCAAGTGCCCGTAATCAGCGGGGGGGCCACAGATACGCAGTATTTT
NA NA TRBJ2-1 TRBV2 CASRPSPGGGFSYNEQFF TGTGCCAGCAGGCCCTCCCCGGGGGGCGGGTTCTCCTACAATGAGCAGTTCTTC
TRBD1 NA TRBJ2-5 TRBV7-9 CASSATGETQYF TGTGCCAGCAGCGCGACAGGGGAGACCCAGTACTTC
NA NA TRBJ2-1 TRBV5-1 CASSLEPAGVNEQFF TGCGCCAGCAGCTTGGAACCAGCCGGGGTCAATGAGCAGTTCTTC
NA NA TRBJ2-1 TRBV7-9 CASSLNLRAANEQFF TGTGCCAGCAGCTTAAATCTCCGAGCAGCGAATGAGCAGTTCTTC
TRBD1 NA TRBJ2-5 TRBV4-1 CASSPVRQGRQETQYF TGCGCCAGCAGCCCGGTCCGACAGGGTCGCCAAGAGACCCAGTACTTC
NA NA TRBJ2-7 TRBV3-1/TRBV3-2 CASSQAPTGGGSYEQYF TGTGCCAGCAGCCAAGCCCCTACAGGGGGGGGTTCCTACGAGCAGTACTTC
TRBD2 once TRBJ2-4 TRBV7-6 CASSSAVGGGAGANIQYF TGTGCCAGCAGCTCAGCCGTCGGCGGGGGGGCCGGGGCAAACATTCAGTACTTC
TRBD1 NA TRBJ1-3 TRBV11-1 CASSYPTGIGNTIYF TGTGCCAGCAGCTATCCGACAGGGATTGGAAACACCATATATTTT
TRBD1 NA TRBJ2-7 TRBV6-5 CASRRGQGNEQYF TGTGCCAGCAGGCGGGGACAGGGGAACGAGCAGTACTTC
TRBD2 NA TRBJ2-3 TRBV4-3 CASSQGLAGASDTQYF TGCGCCAGCAGCCAAGGACTAGCGGGGGCCTCCGATACGCAGTATTTT
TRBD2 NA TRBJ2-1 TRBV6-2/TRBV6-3 CASSYMGGIYNEQFF TGTGCCAGCAGTTACATGGGGGGGATCTACAATGAGCAGTTCTTC
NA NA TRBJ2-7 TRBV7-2 CASSLDAGAYEQYF TGTGCCAGCAGCTTAGACGCAGGGGCTTACGAGCAGTACTTC
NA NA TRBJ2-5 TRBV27 CASSLLPGHTGETQYF TGTGCCAGCAGTTTATTACCGGGCCACACAGGAGAGACCCAGTACTTC
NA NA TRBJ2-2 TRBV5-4 CASSLAESRSTGELFF TGTGCCAGCAGCTTGGCAGAGTCTCGGAGTACCGGGGAGCTGTTTTTT
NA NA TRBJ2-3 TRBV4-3 CASSQDRAGRTDTQYF TGCGCCAGCAGCCAAGATCGGGCGGGGCGGACAGATACGCAGTATTTT
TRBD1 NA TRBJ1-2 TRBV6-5 CASRTGTGIYGYTF TGTGCCAGCAGGACCGGGACAGGGATATATGGCTACACCTTC
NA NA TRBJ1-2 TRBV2 CASNRGDYGYTF TGTGCCAGCAATCGGGGAGACTATGGCTACACCTTC
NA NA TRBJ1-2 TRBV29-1 CSALGRDYTF TGCAGCGCCCTTGGCAGGGATTATACCTTC
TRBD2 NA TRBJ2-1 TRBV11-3 CASNPPGGEFSEQFF TGTGCCAGCAACCCCCCGGGGGGGGAGTTCAGTGAGCAGTTCTTC
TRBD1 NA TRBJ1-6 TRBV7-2 CASSLAGLRGGGSPLHF TGTGCCAGCAGCTTAGCGGGTTTGAGAGGGGGCGGTTCACCCCTCCACTTT
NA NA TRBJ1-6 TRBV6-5 CASTAQFQSPLHF TGTGCCAGCACCGCACAGTTTCAATCACCCCTCCACTTT
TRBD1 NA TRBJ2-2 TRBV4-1 CASSRGTGRNTGELFF TGCGCCAGCAGCCGGGGGACAGGGCGAAACACCGGGGAGCTGTTTTTT
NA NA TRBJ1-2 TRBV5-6 CASSFQMTRVEGYTF TGTGCCAGCAGCTTCCAAATGACTCGTGTCGAGGGCTACACCTTC
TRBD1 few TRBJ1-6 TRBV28 CATGQGNSPLHF TGTGCCACTGGACAGGGGAATTCACCCCTCCACTTT
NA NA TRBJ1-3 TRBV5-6 CASSLAGTLSGNTIYF TGTGCCAGCAGCTTAGCCGGGACTCTCTCTGGAAACACCATATATTTT
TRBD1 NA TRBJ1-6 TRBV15 CATSRALQGRGSPLHF TGTGCCACCAGCAGAGCTTTACAGGGGAGAGGTTCACCCCTCCACTTT
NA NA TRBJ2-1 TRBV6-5 CASSSSYTLYNEQFF TGTGCCAGCAGTTCTAGCTACACTCTCTACAATGAGCAGTTCTTC
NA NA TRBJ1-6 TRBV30 CAWSGELDSPLHF TGTGCCTGGAGTGGCGAACTAGATTCACCCCTCCACTTT
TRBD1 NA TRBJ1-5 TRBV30 CAWSWDRGLDQPQHF TGTGCCTGGAGTTGGGACAGGGGACTTGATCAGCCCCAGCATTTT
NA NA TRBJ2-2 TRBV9 CASSPHRKAAENTGELFF TGTGCCAGCAGTCCACACCGTAAAGCGGCAGAAAATACCGGGGAGCTGTTTTTT
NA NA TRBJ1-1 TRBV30 CAWSPRLAGLMNTEAFF TGTGCCTGGAGCCCCCGACTGGCAGGGCTCATGAACACTGAAGCTTTCTTT
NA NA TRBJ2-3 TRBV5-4 CASRVSGAGVADTQYF TGTGCCAGCAGAGTGTCGGGGGCGGGGGTGGCGGATACGCAGTATTTT
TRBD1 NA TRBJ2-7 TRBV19 CASSKRQGAYEQYF TGTGCCAGTAGTAAAAGACAGGGAGCCTACGAGCAGTACTTC
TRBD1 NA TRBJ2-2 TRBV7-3 CASSQPGGNTGELFF TGTGCCAGCAGCCAGCCAGGGGGTAACACCGGGGAGCTGTTTTTT
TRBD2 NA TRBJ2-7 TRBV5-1 CASSPGTSGGEGRVQYF TGCGCCAGCAGCCCCGGGACTAGCGGGGGAGAGGGACGAGTGCAGTACTTC
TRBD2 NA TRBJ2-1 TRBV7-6 CASRAFLAGGNNEQFF TGTGCCAGCAGAGCCTTTCTAGCGGGGGGAAACAATGAGCAGTTCTTC
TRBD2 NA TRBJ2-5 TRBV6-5 CASSSETSGGETQYF TGTGCCAGCAGTTCGGAGACTAGCGGGGGAGAGACCCAGTACTTC
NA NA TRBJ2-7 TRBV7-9 CASSLDGISYEQYF TGTGCCAGCAGCTTAGACGGGATCTCCTACGAGCAGTACTTC
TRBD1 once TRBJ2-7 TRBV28 CASSLSSPGGGEQYF TGTGCCAGCAGTTTGTCCTCCCCAGGGGGCGGCGAGCAGTACTTC
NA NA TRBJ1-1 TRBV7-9 CASSWDLPGHRNMNTEAFF TGTGCCAGCAGCTGGGACCTCCCGGGACACAGGAACATGAACACTGAAGCTTTCTTT